This T cell receptor (beta chain) was profiled in a study of blood T cell repertoires in COVID-19. The overall study: The United States, Italy and Spain supplied acute and convalescent COVID-19 samples. PBMCs, B-cell-depleted T cells, or T cells were the source of the cDNA or gDNA that made up the material.

Original handling: Reference gene primers were amplified, and this amplification served to estimate nucleated cell counts. Using immunoSEQ multiplex PCR, the repertoire was profiled, and TCRdb retains in-frame clones only, with some absent. The DNA gave D and trimming, while V, J and clone size come from that table. The top ten hold 10% to 15% of the sample, which has 180,000 or so clones, approximately 80% seen once. For recovered donors of Cohort 3, there were two negative PCRs, clearance, or symptom resolution. This CDR3 spans 18 amino acids. Sequenced: PBMCs or T cells enriched from blood (not recorded which). This receptor was taken from a woman in her sixties or seventies who had recovered from COVID-19. The J gene is TRBJ1-5, the V gene TRBV21-1; the table calls TRBD1, which could not be checked here. TRBV21-1 constitutes a pseudogene. The CDR3 loop is CASTGGRERKTHLQPQHF. The CDR3, as DNA: TGTGCCAGTACAGGGGGACGAGAGCGGAAGACTCATCTTCAGCCCCAGCATTTT.